One sample yielded the 9 T cell receptor beta chains listed below, sequenced in a study of PD-1 blockade in mismatch repair-deficient tumors. Repertoires were generated with immunoSEQ multiplex PCR, while TCRdb's copy carries only in-frame clones and drops some. Of about 38,000 clones listed, about 85% are singletons. Sequencing used peripheral blood, obtained 4 weeks after starting pembrolizumab. Receptors originate from an adult with mismatch repair-deficient cancer.

This sequence joins TRBV4-1 and TRBJ2-5; 8 nucleotides match TRBD2. The germline gives CDR1 MGHRA, CDR2 YSYEKL. The CDR3 has 15 residues. V trimming: 1 base; J trimming: 13 bases; junction bases outside the gene matches: 14. The CDR3: CASSQVRLAGHRRYF. In DNA form, the CDR3 reads TGCGCCAGCAGCCAAGTTAGGCTAGCGGGCCACCGCCGGTACTTC.

The V and J genes are TRBV25-1 and TRBJ1-4, with D possibly matching TRBD1 (6 bases). The germline V gene encodes CDR1 MGHDK and CDR2 SYGVNS. The CDR3 has 14 residues. V lost 2 bases and J lost 6, with 10 bases in between. CDR3 protein: CASSEAGGDEKLFF. The CDR3 region has the DNA TGTGCCAGCAGTGAAGCTGGGGGCGATGAAAAACTGTTTTTT. Supplemented by reference TRBV25-1 and TRBJ1-4, the full variable domain reads EADIYQTPRYLVIGTGKKITLECSQTMGHDKMYWYQQDPGMELHLIHYSYGVNSTEKGDLSSESTVSRIRTEHFPLTLESARPSHTSQYLCASSEAGGDEKLFFGSGTQLSVL.

The V call is TRBV19, the J call TRBJ2-7, with TRBD1 matching 9 bases. The V segment lost 6 bases and the J segment 5 bases; nucleotides outside the gene matches: 8. This CDR3 is built from 14 residues. CDR1 LNHDA and CDR2 SQIVND come from the germline V gene (reference sequence). CDR3 loop: CASSNRDRVNEQYF. In DNA form, the CDR3 reads TGTGCCAGTAGCAACCGGGACAGGGTTAACGAGCAGTACTTC.

The chain joins TRBV28 to TRBJ2-3; D gene ambiguous. Trimming removed 2 bases at V and 4 bases at J, with 16 bases between. The CDR3 consists of 16 residues. In germline, CDR1 is MDHEN, CDR2 SYDVKM. The CDR3 DNA follows: TGTGCCAGCAGTTTACTGGGCCAGCCCCCCGCAGATACGCAGTATTTT. Its translation: CASSLLGQPPADTQYF. The full variable domain, rest sourced from reference TRBV28 and TRBJ2-3, is DVKVTQSSRYLVKRTGEKVFLECVQDMDHENMFWYRQDPGLGLRLIYFSYDVKMKEKGDIPEGYSVSREKKERFSLILESASTNQTSMYLCASSLLGQPPADTQYFGPGTRLTVL.

The CDR3 nucleotides are TGTGCCAGCAGCTCGAGGACTAGCGGGTCGGCGAACACCGGGGAGCTGTTTTTT. Translated, it gives CASSSRTSGSANTGELFF. The chain joins TRBV7-6 to TRBJ2-2, with 11 bases fitting TRBD2. V shed 4 bases, J shed 0 bases, and the junction held 7 bases outside the gene matches. Germline lookup yields CDR1 SGHVS and CDR2 FNYEAQ. This CDR3 comprises 18 residues. The entire variable domain, with the rest obtained from reference TRBV7-6 and TRBJ2-2, is as follows: GAGVSQSPRYKVTKRGQDVALRCDPISGHVSLYWYRQALGQGPEFLTYFNYEAQQDKSGLPNDRFSAERPEGSISTLTIQRTEQRDSAMYRCASSSRTSGSANTGELFFGEGSRLTVL.

The genes are TRBV7-9 and TRBJ2-7; the match to TRBD1 covers 8 bases. This CDR3 is 14 amino acids long. Trimming removed 5 bases from V and 3 bases from J; junction bases left unmatched: 6. CDR1 and CDR2 from the germline V gene are SEHNR and FQNEAQ (reference sequence). This chain's CDR3 is CASSPGTGYYEQYF. DNA for the CDR3: TGTGCCAGCAGCCCCGGGACAGGCTACTACGAGCAGTACTTC.

This sequence joins TRBV18 and TRBJ2-3, with TRBD2 matching 9 bases. The germline V gene has CDR1 KGHSH and CDR2 LQKENI. V lost 2 bases to trimming and J lost 2 bases; unmatched junction nucleotides: 5. There are 16 residues in the CDR3. The CDR3 protein is CASSPVASGATDTQYF. CDR3 coding DNA: TGTGCCAGCTCACCAGTGGCTAGCGGGGCCACAGATACGCAGTATTTT.

The chain carries TRBV11-3 and TRBJ2-5, with 8 bases identical to TRBD1. Germline CDR1 reads SGHNT; CDR2 reads YENEEA. V shed 5 bases, J shed 3 bases, and the junction held 11 bases outside the gene matches. There are 16 residues in the CDR3. The CDR3, as DNA: TGTGCCAGCAGCCCCGGGACAGGCTGGGGGGAAGAGACCCAGTACTTC. It yields the protein CASSPGTGWGEETQYF.

The chain has TRBV15 and TRBJ2-1, with a tentative D call TRBD1 (5 bases). CDR1 and CDR2 from the germline V gene are LNHNV and YYDKDF (reference sequence). The germline V and J ends were trimmed by 3 bases and 8 bases, with 11 bases remaining between them. The CDR3 loop spans 13 amino acids. The CDR3 here is CATSRGPSDEQFF. In nucleotides, the CDR3 is TGTGCCACCAGCAGGGGGCCTTCCGATGAGCAGTTCTTC.